The 20 T cell receptor beta chains in this list originate from one sample, sequenced in a study of TIL therapy for anti-PD-1-resistant metastatic lung cancer. As for time point: pre-treatment sample, taken before nivolumab and TIL therapy. The immunoSEQ assay was v3. Sequenced by immunoSEQ multiplex PCR; TCRdb stores in-frame clones only, minus some. The repertoire holds tens of thousands of clones, with 80% to 90% as singletons. Source: blood, taken at baseline. These receptor sequences come from a person between 25 and 79 years old with non-small cell lung cancer.

The chain uses TRBV7-2 and TRBJ1-1, with 10 bases that match TRBD1. The V and J ends lost 4 bases and 4 bases, in that order; junction bases with no gene match: 9. Looked up from germline, CDR1 is SGHTA and CDR2 is FQGNSA. This CDR3 is 16 amino acids long. Written as DNA, the CDR3 is TGTGCCAGCAGCTACCTCACCGGGACAGGGGTCACTGAAGCTTTCTTT. Amino acids: CASSYLTGTGVTEAFF. The full variable domain, completed using reference TRBV7-2 and TRBJ1-1, is GAGVSQSPSNKVTEKGKDVELRCDPISGHTALYWYRQSLGQGLEFLIYFQGNSAPDKSGLPSDRFSAERTGGSVSTLTIQRTQQEDSAVYLCASSYLTGTGVTEAFFGQGTRLTVV.

This clone was counted a few times. The V gene is TRBV5-6, the J gene TRBJ2-7, with D uncertain. CDR3 length: 14 amino acids. V was clipped by 1 base and J by 4 bases, with 12 bases between them. Per the germline V gene, CDR1 is SGHDT and CDR2 is YYEEEE. The CDR3 loop is CASSLYWAVYEQYF. As DNA, the CDR3 is TGTGCCAGCAGCTTGTATTGGGCCGTGTACGAGCAGTACTTC.

V is TRBV10-2 and J is TRBJ2-1, with a tentative D call TRBD1 (6 bases). The V end was cut by 6 bases, the J end by 0 bases, with 12 bases between. The germline gives CDR1 WSHSY, CDR2 SAAADI. There are 15 residues in the CDR3. The CDR3 nucleotides read TGCGCCAGCAGAGAAGGGGGTAGCTCCTACAATGAGCAGTTCTTC. It yields the protein CASREGGSSYNEQFF.

This chain connects TRBV5-6 to TRBJ2-1; no definite D call. The CDR3 loop spans 12 amino acids. Germline lookup yields CDR1 SGHDT and CDR2 YYEEEE. V dropped 8 bases and J dropped 3 bases, with 9 bases sitting between them. The DNA of the CDR3 is TGTGCCAGTAAGGGCAGCTACAATGAGCAGTTCTTC. This translates into CASKGSYNEQFF. Full variable domain (remainder filled in from reference TRBV5-6 and TRBJ2-1): DAGVTQSPTHLIKTRGQQVTLRCSPKSGHDTVSWYQQALGQGPQFIFQYYEEEERQRGNFPDRFSGHQFPNYSSELNVNALLLGDSALYLCASKGSYNEQFFGPGTRLTVL.

V usage is TRBV19 and J usage is TRBJ2-3; 12 nucleotides match TRBD2. The V and J ends lost 1 base and 8 bases, in that order; junction bases with no gene match: 7. Germline CDR1 and CDR2: LNHDA and SQIVND (reference sequence). The CDR3 runs 16 residues. The CDR3 DNA sequence: TGTGCCAGTAGTATAGGACTAGCGGGGGTCGATGGTACGCAGTATTTT. It specifies CASSIGLAGVDGTQYF. The full variable domain, in which reference TRBV19 and TRBJ2-3 provide the parts outside the CDR3, is DGGITQSPKYLFRKEGQNVTLSCEQNLNHDAMYWYRQDPGQGLRLIYYSQIVNDFQKGDIAEGYSVSREKKESFPLTVTSAQKNPTAFYLCASSIGLAGVDGTQYFGPGTRLTVL.

The chain links TRBV25-1 to TRBJ2-3; 7 bases match TRBD1. The CDR3 runs to 14 residues. Trimming removed 11 bases from V and 1 base from J; junction bases left unmatched: 9. Germline values: CDR1 MGHDK, CDR2 SYGVNS. The DNA of the CDR3 is TGTGCCCCCAAGAAGGGGGCCGGCACAGATACGCAGTATTTT. Encoded protein: CAPKKGAGTDTQYF.

V is TRBV7-2 and J is TRBJ2-5; D remains ambiguous. The ends were cut back, 1 base at V and 5 bases at J, with 11 bases in the middle. CDR1 and CDR2 from the germline V gene are SGHTA and FQGNSA. The CDR3 has 14 residues. The CDR3 protein is CASSLGVARETQYF. CDR3 nucleotide sequence: TGTGCCAGCAGCTTAGGGGTGGCGCGGGAGACCCAGTACTTC.

V is TRBV7-8 and J is TRBJ2-3; D is possibly TRBD1 or TRBD2 (5 bases each). Germline V gene sequence: CDR1 SGHVS, CDR2 FQNEAQ. This CDR3 is built from 17 residues. V was cut by 5 bases and J by 6 bases, with 24 bases left in between. In DNA, the CDR3 is TGTGCCAGCAGCCCCCTTGGGATCGGGGCTGGTAGGGATACGCAGTATTTT. Its translation: CASSPLGIGAGRDTQYF.

The V gene is TRBV27, the J gene TRBJ2-7; the D call may be TRBD1 or TRBD2 (5 bases each). The CDR3 loop spans 14 amino acids. The ends were cut back, 6 bases at V and 1 base at J, with 13 bases in the middle. Looked up from germline, CDR1 is MNHEY and CDR2 is SMNVEV (reference sequence). The DNA of the CDR3 is TGTGCCAGCAGAGGGACGGCCTCATCCTACGAGCAGTACTTC. Translation: CASRGTASSYEQYF.

Only a few counts were recorded for this clone. This rearrangement joins TRBV18 to TRBJ1-6, with a possible D match to TRBD1 (6 bases). CDR1 and CDR2 (germline): KGHSH, LQKENI. This CDR3 has 16 amino acids. V lost 1 base to trimming and J lost 3 bases, with 10 bases between them. The CDR3 nucleotides read TGTGCCAGCTCACCACGGGGGCGCGGCTATAATTCACCCCTCCACTTT. It translates to CASSPRGRGYNSPLHF. Full variable domain (remainder filled in from reference TRBV18 and TRBJ1-6): NAGVMQNPRHLVRRRGQEARLRCSPMKGHSHVYWYRQLPEEGLKFMVYLQKENIIDESGMPKERFSAEFPKEGPSILRIQQVVRGDSAAYFCASSPRGRGYNSPLHFGNGTRLTVT.

The chain combines TRBV18 with TRBJ1-2; D unclear. V was clipped by 1 base and J by 4 bases, with 16 bases between them. The CDR3 sequence is 16 residues long. Germline CDR1 is KGHSH and CDR2 is LQKENI. The CDR3 here is CASSPQDKRSLYGYTF. CDR3 coding DNA: TGTGCCAGCTCACCACAAGACAAGAGATCCCTCTATGGCTACACCTTC.

The V and J genes are TRBV7-2 and TRBJ1-2, with 10 nucleotides matching TRBD1. J lost 2 bases, V lost 1 base, and 1 base had no gene match. Germline CDR1 SGHTA, CDR2 FQGNSA. The CDR3 covers 15 residues. The CDR3 DNA follows: TGTGCCAGCAGCTTAGAGGGACAGGGGAACTATGGCTACACCTTC. As protein: CASSLEGQGNYGYTF.

This chain joins TRBV24-1 and TRBJ1-2; 8 nucleotides align to TRBD1. The CDR3 sequence is 14 residues long. V dropped 1 base and J dropped 10; count of bases not matched to a gene: 7. Germline V gives CDR1 KGHDR, CDR2 SFDVKD. CDR3: CATSDFGQGVSYTF. As DNA, the CDR3 is TGTGCCACCAGTGATTTTGGACAGGGAGTCTCCTACACCTTC.

This chain uses TRBV11-2 with TRBJ2-7; 8 bases agree with TRBD2. The CDR3 is 15 amino acids. Germline V gene sequence: CDR1 SGHAT, CDR2 FQNNGV. The V gene end was trimmed by 1 base and the J gene end by 2 bases; junction bases not matched to a gene: 4. The CDR3 nucleotides are TGTGCCAGCAGCTTAGTCCGGGAGGGTGCCTACGAGCAGTACTTC. This sequence encodes CASSLVREGAYEQYF.

This clone is medium-sized within its sample. As DNA, the CDR3 is TGTGCCAGTAGTATAGTCCGAGGGACAGGGGCGACTTCACCCCTCCACTTT. Translated, it gives CASSIVRGTGATSPLHF. The V call is TRBV19, the J call TRBJ1-6, with 10 positions matching TRBD1. The V and J ends lost 1 base and 9 bases, in that order; junction bases with no gene match: 9. CDR3 length: 17 residues. Germline V CDR1 and CDR2: LNHDA, SQIVND (reference sequence).

The rearrangement uses TRBV5-6 and TRBJ1-1; tentatively, D is TRBD1 (6 bases). Germline V gene data show CDR1 as SGHDT and CDR2 as YYEEEE. Trimming removed 1 base at V and 2 bases at J, with 15 bases between. This CDR3 is 16 amino acids long. The CDR3 spells CASSLRGNTRNTEAFF. The DNA for the CDR3 is TGTGCCAGCAGCTTGAGGGGGAATACCCGAAACACTGAAGCTTTCTTT.

The chain is built from TRBV28 and TRBJ2-3, with D maybe TRBD2 (6 bases). The CDR3 spans 16 residues. Trimming removed 3 bases from V and 2 bases from J, with 15 bases in between. Germline CDR1 and CDR2: MDHEN and SYDVKM. The CDR3 sequence: CASSFLGGKLTDTQYF. The DNA for the CDR3 is TGTGCCAGCAGTTTCCTGGGCGGGAAACTCACAGATACGCAGTATTTT.

This clone was detected a few times. The genes are TRBV5-4 and TRBJ2-7; maybe TRBD2 (5 bases). The CDR3 consists of 15 residues. The ends were cut back, 4 bases at V and 3 bases at J, with 17 bases in the middle. CDR1 is SGHNT and CDR2 is YYREEE in the germline V gene (reference sequence). DNA of the CDR3: TGTGCCAGCAGCGAAACAGCGGATCCCTACTACGAGCAGTACTTC. As protein: CASSETADPYYEQYF.

The V gene is TRBV5-6, the J gene TRBJ2-3; 8 bases match TRBD2. In germline, CDR1 is SGHDT, CDR2 YYEEEE. After removal of 0 bases from V and 1 base from J, the junction contained 7 bases not matched to a gene. CDR3 length equals 17 residues. The CDR3 protein is CASSLEFSGMGTDTQYF. In nucleotides, the CDR3 is TGTGCCAGCAGCTTGGAGTTTAGCGGGATGGGCACAGATACGCAGTATTTT. The whole variable domain, filled in from reference TRBV5-6 and TRBJ2-3, reads DAGVTQSPTHLIKTRGQQVTLRCSPKSGHDTVSWYQQALGQGPQFIFQYYEEEERQRGNFPDRFSGHQFPNYSSELNVNALLLGDSALYLCASSLEFSGMGTDTQYFGPGTRLTVL.

The rearrangement links TRBV7-2 to TRBJ1-3; D is ambiguous. V was clipped by 6 bases and J by 2 bases, with 14 bases between them. The CDR3 has 15 amino acids. Germline CDR1 SGHTA, CDR2 FQGNSA. CDR3 nucleotides: TGTGCCAGCAGTTCAGGCCCGGGAACTGGAAACACCATATATTTT. It translates to CASSSGPGTGNTIYF.